Listed here is a single TCR beta chain. The antigen it recognizes is unknown. Base qualities are not at hand, and no much larger clone is one base apart. These data originate in a study of blood T cell repertoires in COVID-19 (TCRdb year 2020). In terms of the full investigation: Samples covering the acute and convalescent phases of COVID-19 were provided by collaborators in the United States, Italy and Spain. The sample metadata nearly always contained a de-identified subject ID, COVID-19 status, age in years and sex. Where available, HLA class I and class II types were taken from metadata supplied by the sample provider and were not determined by assay-based typing. The repertoires were released in a freely available public database meant as a resource for research on the immune response to SARS-CoV-2. Samples were obtained from the ongoing ImmuneRACE study (first 160 participants) and from 1,200 or so subjects provided by 6 global collaborators. The material from the prospective study consisted of cDNA or gDNA derived from T cells, B-cell-depleted T cells, or PBMCs. Deeply sampled blood TCRbeta repertoires from subjects exposed to, actively infected with, or recovered from COVID-19 were included in the dataset.

CDR3 length: 15 amino acids, cysteine to phenylalanine. The CDR3 DNA has 45 bases and is translated from base 1. Via the germline V gene (reference sequence), CDR1 is SEHNR and CDR2 FQNEAQ. Deletion took 3 bases off V and 4 bases off J, with a span of 13 bases between the germline ends. Broader findings and caveats from the paper: The amount of clinical and demographic metadata varied by source and participant and was provided uncurated.

TCRbeta CDR3 regions were amplified from genomic DNA by means of the immunoSEQ Assay, a bias-controlled multiplex PCR. Per the source publication's procedure: The number of nucleated cells in each sample was estimated by amplification of reference gene primers within the assay. Sequence reads were collapsed and filtered to measure the absolute abundance of every unique TCRbeta CDR3 rearrangement. For each sample, productive Simpson clonality was calculated as the square root of Simpson's diversity index across productive rearrangements. TCRdb obtained this table from immuneACCESS and retained in-frame rearrangements with V and J assigned. These tables miss some clones; where compared with another copy, unresolved V genes account for less than half of the shortfall, and the remainder is unexplained. Clonal size and the V and J genes are those of that table, whereas D and trimming came from the DNA. The sample data list roughly 410,000 clones, and more than 70% of these were observed just once. About 2.1% of the sample is held by the ten biggest clonotypes.

One collaborating source in Seattle enrolled patients while the patients were actively infected and followed the patients over time throughout the course of disease. Whole blood was collected in K2EDTA tubes by collaborating institutions according to the institutions' own protocols. For TCRbeta analysis, collaborators shipped samples as frozen whole blood, isolated PBMCs, or DNA extracted from either of those sample types. The rearranged chain carries TRBV7-9 and TRBJ2-1, with a weak D call of TRBD1 (6 bases match). Sequenced material: peripheral blood. The source of this sequence is a woman aged 55 to 70 with COVID-19, enrolled during active disease. The DNA is as follows: TGTGCCAGCAGCTTTGGGACAAGTAAATACAATGAGCAGTTCTTC. This is translated as CASSFGTSKYNEQFF.